Detailed here is one TCR beta chain. Its antigen is as yet unknown. The CDR3 has 15 residues. In germline, CDR1 is SGHRS, CDR2 YFSETQ. Deletions cut 3 bases from V and 3 bases from J, with 13 bases between. The source of the sample is a study of T cell responses to AZD1222 COVID-19 vaccine. Whole-study findings and limits: There were vaccine-associated CD4 TCRs across spike, dominant at 160-218 and 743-854. At baseline, seropositivity was found in only a handful of AZD1222 recipients. Unmutated variant regions reportedly attract nearly half of all spike-specific TCRs.

The method was immunoSEQ multiplex PCR; TCRdb's version includes in-frame clones alone and lacks a portion of them. The data contain 150,000 or so clones, 90% to 95% of them seen just once; the ten biggest clones take up about 1.6%. The chain is built from TRBV5-1 and TRBJ1-5; tentative D call: TRBD1 (5 bases). The TCR comes from an adult who received the AZD1222 COVID-19 vaccine. The material was peripheral blood, obtained 28 days after the second AZD1222 dose. Written as DNA, the CDR3 is TGCGCCAGCAGCTCTGCGGGACTGCACAATCAGCCCCAGCATTTT. It codes for CASSSAGLHNQPQHF. Looking up the rest from reference TRBV5-1 and TRBJ1-5 gives the full variable domain: KAGVTQTPRYLIKTRGQQVTLSCSPISGHRSVSWYQQTPGQGLQFLFEYFSETQRNKGNFPGRFSGRQFSNSRSEMNVSTLELGDSALYLCASSSAGLHNQPQHFGDGTRLSIL.